Listed below are T cell receptor beta chains from one sample, sequenced in a study of T cells in Graves' hyperthyroidism and ophthalmopathy. A single record per CDR3 protein comes from TCRdb applying MiXCR to the multiplex PCR reads. The table includes a few hundred thousand distinct CDR3 sequences, approximately 15% detected once. The specimen sequenced was blood. These receptors came from a woman in her thirties or forties with Graves' ophthalmopathy. The CDR3 runs from the conserved cysteine through the conserved F or W. A D gene is named only where the DNA matches it firmly. Not every row has a clone size; where given, it reads once, few, many or a size class.

TRBJ2-3,TRBD1,NA,TRBV7-9,TGTGCCAGCAGCGACCGGGACAGGGGGTTTCTAGGTACGCAGTATTTT,CASSDRDRGFLGTQYF
TRBJ2-3,NA,few,TRBV28,TGTGCCAGCATCACCCCGGGGACCCCCCGGCAGTATTTT,CASITPGTPRQYF
TRBJ2-5,NA,many,TRBV25-1,TGTGCCAGCAGTGACCCCTTGGGGGGGGGCCAGACGGAGACTCGTGGCACCCAGGGGGAGACCCAGTACTTC,CASSDPLGGGQTETRGTQGETQYF
TRBJ2-7,NA,many,TRBV2,TGTGCCAGCAGTGGTCTTCCTTCGATCCCGAGAAGCGAGCAGTACTTC,CASSGLPSIPRSEQYF
TRBJ1-6,NA,many,TRBV11-2,TGTGCCAGCAGCTTAGCGCCTAATTCACCCCTCCACTTT,CASSLAPNSPLHF
TRBJ2-1,TRBD2,many,TRBV7-2,TGTGCCAGCAGCTTAAGGCGGGGGACTGTGTTCAATGAGCAGTTCTTC,CASSLRRGTVFNEQFF
TRBJ1-4,NA,NA,TRBV10-3,TGTGCCTCTGGGGCCGCCGGGACCCATAATGAAAAACTGTTTTTT,CASGAAGTHNEKLFF
TRBJ1-4,NA,many,TRBV6-1,TGTGCCAGCAGACTAGACAGGAATGAAAAACTGTTTTTT,CASRLDRNEKLFF
TRBJ1-1,NA,many,TRBV20-1,TGCAGTGCTAGGGACTTTCGGGACGGCATGAACACTGAAGCTTTCTTT,CSARDFRDGMNTEAFF
TRBJ1-5,NA,many,TRBV20-1,TGCAGTGCTTTGGACAGAAACAATCAGCCCCAGCATTTT,CSALDRNNQPQHF
TRBJ2-7,TRBD1,NA,TRBV10-3,TGTGCCATCAGTGGAGGGCTCGGACAGGGACTCCTCTACGAGCAGTACTTC,CAISGGLGQGLLYEQYF
TRBJ2-5,NA,NA,TRBV20-1,TGCAGTGCTAATGGTGAAAACCAAGAGACCCAGTACTTC,CSANGENQETQYF
TRBJ2-2,NA,NA,TRBV5-4,TGTGCCAGCAGCTTGGGCCCCCTGGCCCAATACGGGGGGGAGCTGTTTTTT,CASSLGPLAQYGGELFF
TRBJ2-5,TRBD2,NA,TRBV7-2,TGTGCCAGCAGCTTAAGTACCGGCGGGGGGGGGGGGACCCAGTACTTC,CASSLSTGGGGGTQYF
TRBJ2-1,TRBD2,few,TRBV30,TGTGCCTGGAGTGTACGGCCTAGCGGGATTTCCTACAATGAGCAGTTCTTC,CAWSVRPSGISYNEQFF
TRBJ2-2,TRBD2,few,TRBV11-2,TGTACCAGCAGCTTAAAGCGGGGTGGTACCGGGGAGCTGTTTTTT,CTSSLKRGGTGELFF
TRBJ1-5,NA,many,TRBV2,TGTGCCAGCAGTGGGGGGTGGAATCAGCCCCAGCATTTT,CASSGGWNQPQHF
TRBJ1-5,NA,many,TRBV7-9,TGTGCCAGCAGCTTGGGGAATCAGCCCCAGCATTTT,CASSLGNQPQHF
TRBJ2-5,TRBD1,many,TRBV6-1,TGTGCCAGCAGCAGGGACAGGGTGAGAGGAGAGACCCAGTACTTC,CASSRDRVRGETQYF
TRBJ2-7,TRBD2,NA,TRBV18,TGTGCCAGCTCACCCGGAATAGCGGGGGTCTCCTACGAGCAGTACTTC,CASSPGIAGVSYEQYF
TRBJ2-2,NA,NA,TRBV5-1,TGCGCCAGCAGCTTTAACACAAACACCGGGGAGCTGTTTTTT,CASSFNTNTGELFF
TRBJ2-3,TRBD2,few,TRBV14,TGTGCCAGCAGCCGTCGACTAGCGGGAGTGGGCACAGATACGCAGTATTTT,CASSRRLAGVGTDTQYF
TRBJ1-1,TRBD1,many,TRBV6-1,TGTGCCAGCTTGGGACAGAAGGAAGCTTTCTTT,CASLGQKEAFF
TRBJ2-7,NA,many,TRBV11-3,TGTGCCAGCAGCTTAGGCCCGGGGGATGAGCAGTACTTC,CASSLGPGDEQYF
TRBJ1-5,TRBD1,NA,TRBV20-1,TGCAGTGCCCTTACAGGGGCTGGAAATCAGCCCCAGCATTTT,CSALTGAGNQPQHF
TRBJ2-1,TRBD2,NA,TRBV6-1,TGTGTCAGCAGTGAACAATACGGCGGGAGCTCCTACAATGAGCAGTTCTTC,CVSSEQYGGSSYNEQFF
TRBJ2-5,NA,NA,TRBV29-1,TGCAGCGCTGAAACTTTTTTGGTCGAGACCCAGTACTTC,CSAETFLVETQYF
TRBJ2-7,TRBD2,many,TRBV12-3/TRBV12-4,TGTGCCAGCAGATTGGGGGGGGGGGAGCAGTACTTC,CASRLGGGEQYF
TRBJ2-2,TRBD2,many,TRBV6-1,TGTGCCAGCAGTCATGGACTAGCGGGAGGGAACACCGGGGAGCTGTTTTTT,CASSHGLAGGNTGELFF
TRBJ2-3,TRBD2,few,TRBV10-2,TGCGCCAGCAGAAGACTAGCCGTAACAGATACGCAGTATTTT,CASRRLAVTDTQYF
TRBJ1-2,NA,many,TRBV28,TGTGCCAGCACCCCCGGGGTGAACTATGGCTACACCTTC,CASTPGVNYGYTF
TRBJ1-1,NA,many,TRBV12-5,TGTGCTAGTGGCCACGGTGGCACTGAAGCTTTCTTT,CASGHGGTEAFF
TRBJ2-2,NA,once,TRBV3-1,TGTGCCAGCAGCCAATTTACCTTTGGCGGGGAGCTGTTTTTT,CASSQFTFGGELFF
TRBJ2-2,NA,many,TRBV12-3/TRBV12-4,TGTGCCAGCAGTCCCGGACAGACGGCTGACACCGGGGAGCTGTTTTTT,CASSPGQTADTGELFF
TRBJ1-1,NA,many,TRBV7-9,TGTGCCAGCAGCTTACAGGGACAGAACACTGAAGCTTTCTTT,CASSLQGQNTEAFF
TRBJ1-1,NA,few,TRBV10-1,TGCGCCAGCAGCCCCGGGGCAGGGGTAACTGAAGCTTTCTTT,CASSPGAGVTEAFF
TRBJ2-2,TRBD2,NA,TRBV5-1,TGCGCCAGCAGCTTCGTAGCGGGGACGGACGGGGAGCTGTTTTTT,CASSFVAGTDGELFF
TRBJ2-7,TRBD2,NA,TRBV30,TGTGCCTGGAGTTTCGCTAGCGGGTACGAGCAGTACTTC,CAWSFASGYEQYF
TRBJ2-4,TRBD1,NA,TRBV20-1,TGCAGTGCTAGAGACTGGACAGGGAGTGTGTCCAAAAACATTCAGTACTTC,CSARDWTGSVSKNIQYF
TRBJ2-1,TRBD1,many,TRBV24-1,TGTGCCACCAGTGCAACCCGGGACAGGGGTAATGAGCAGTTCTTC,CATSATRDRGNEQFF
TRBJ2-1,NA,NA,TRBV24-1,TGTGCCACCAGTGATTTGGACTCCGGGGGAATAGACAATGAGCAGTTCTTC,CATSDLDSGGIDNEQFF
TRBJ2-7,NA,many,TRBV5-1,TGCGCCAGCAGCTTGGCCAGCAGCGGCTACGAGCAGTACTTC,CASSLASSGYEQYF
TRBJ1-1,TRBD1,many,TRBV28,TGTGCCAGCAGTTTATGGAGGGGGCCACTTGAAGCTTTCTTT,CASSLWRGPLEAFF
TRBJ1-5,NA,many,TRBV12-5,TGTGCTAGTGGTTTGGACAGGACTAGCAATCAGCCCCAGCATTTT,CASGLDRTSNQPQHF
TRBJ1-5,NA,many,TRBV5-6,TGTGCCAGCAGCTCGTCGGACGGGAACAATCAGCCCCAGCATTTT,CASSSSDGNNQPQHF
TRBJ2-2,NA,few,TRBV9,TGTGCCAGCAGCGTAACGGGCGAGAACACCGGGGAGCTGTTTTTT,CASSVTGENTGELFF
TRBJ2-5,TRBD2,many,TRBV12-5,TGTGCTAGTGGTTTGGTACGGAATGACGGGAGGGCCCCGGAGACCCAGTACTTC,CASGLVRNDGRAPETQYF
TRBJ2-2,NA,NA,TRBV6-1,TGTGCCAGCAGTTCAATACAGCCCGGGCACAGTGGCACGGGCCCCGGGGAGCTGTTTTTT,CASSSIQPGHSGTGPGELFF
TRBJ2-5,NA,many,TRBV20-1,TGCAGTGCTAGAATCGTGGAGGGTGAGACCCAGTACTTC,CSARIVEGETQYF
TRBJ2-2,TRBD2,many,TRBV7-9,TGTGCCAGCAGCCCCGGGACTAGCGCAACGAACACCGGGGAGCTGTTTTTT,CASSPGTSATNTGELFF
TRBJ2-1,NA,many,TRBV19,TGTGCCAGTAGTATCTCGGTTGACAATGAGCAGTTCTTC,CASSISVDNEQFF
TRBJ1-2,NA,many,TRBV28,TGTGCCAGCGGAACAGATACTATGTCGGGCTACACCTTC,CASGTDTMSGYTF